Listed below are T cell receptor beta chains from one sample, sequenced in a study of T cells in Graves' hyperthyroidism and ophthalmopathy. TCRdb reanalysed the multiplex PCR reads using MiXCR and keeps one entry per CDR3 protein. The sample records about half a million distinct CDR3 sequences, around a quarter being singletons. The sequenced sample consisted of blood. The receptor set was obtained from a woman younger than 45 with Graves' ophthalmopathy. Both conserved end residues are part of each CDR3. Fields, in order: J gene, clone size, V gene, CDR3 protein. Rows may omit the clone size; those that give it use once, few, many or a size class.

J gene: TRBJ2-5; clone size: once; V gene: TRBV7-8; CDR3 protein: CASSPRRVPETQYF
J gene: TRBJ1-5; clone size: many; V gene: TRBV27; CDR3 protein: CASTQTGGTQPQHF
J gene: TRBJ1-2; clone size: .; V gene: TRBV6-5; CDR3 protein: CASSYSGDSNYGYTF
J gene: TRBJ1-1; clone size: many; V gene: TRBV19; CDR3 protein: CASRTNRGGTEAFF
J gene: TRBJ1-1; clone size: many; V gene: TRBV20-1; CDR3 protein: CSARDMGGHRAEAFF
J gene: TRBJ2-7; clone size: many; V gene: TRBV6-1; CDR3 protein: CASSDGNSYEQYF
J gene: TRBJ2-7; clone size: many; V gene: TRBV19; CDR3 protein: CATSPGVYEQYF
J gene: TRBJ1-5; clone size: many; V gene: TRBV29-1; CDR3 protein: CSVVSNQPQHF
J gene: TRBJ1-2; clone size: many; V gene: TRBV6-1; CDR3 protein: CASSEATQGLYGYTF
J gene: TRBJ1-2; clone size: many; V gene: TRBV6-2/TRBV6-3; CDR3 protein: CASSGQARSYTF
J gene: TRBJ1-5; clone size: many; V gene: TRBV24-1; CDR3 protein: CATSARDSMPQHF
J gene: TRBJ2-5; clone size: .; V gene: TRBV9; CDR3 protein: CASSVRSQETQYF
J gene: TRBJ1-5; clone size: few; V gene: TRBV29-1; CDR3 protein: CSVESGLNQPQHF
J gene: TRBJ1-1; clone size: many; V gene: TRBV6-1; CDR3 protein: CASNRRQEMNTEAFF
J gene: TRBJ1-2; clone size: .; V gene: TRBV5-1; CDR3 protein: CASSFGTGETYGYTF
J gene: TRBJ1-1; clone size: many; V gene: TRBV27; CDR3 protein: CASRNRRGWAEAFF